The rows below give T cell receptor beta chains drawn from one sample of a study of a mutant IDH1 vaccine in newly diagnosed glioma. For these TCRs, the target antigens are not known. Assay used: immunoSEQ multiplex PCR; TCRdb lists only in-frame clones, some missing. The repertoire consists of about 90,000 clones, with 85% to 90% occurring once and the leading ten covering approximately 0.8%. Specimen: PBMCs, collected from a glioma patient whose treatment included an IDH1 peptide vaccine. These receptors were obtained from a woman between 50 and 59 years old with glioma. Each CDR3 is given with its conserved first and last residue. D genes are given only for firm matches. The size of a clone is reported for some rows only, either as once, few or many, or as a class for expanded clones.

d_call: NA
v_call: TRBV5-1
j_call: TRBJ1-6
clone_size: NA
cdr3_aa: CASSLWDGGSPLHF
cdr3_nt: TGCGCCAGCAGCCTGTGGGACGGGGGTTCCCCCCTCCACTTT

d_call: TRBD2
v_call: TRBV29-1
j_call: TRBJ2-1
clone_size: NA
cdr3_aa: CSLTSGTSYNEQFF
cdr3_nt: TGCAGCTTGACTAGCGGGACCTCCTACAATGAGCAGTTCTTC

d_call: TRBD2
v_call: TRBV15
j_call: TRBJ2-3
clone_size: NA
cdr3_aa: CATSRRLAGNTDTQYF
cdr3_nt: TGTGCCACCAGCAGGCGGCTAGCGGGAAACACAGATACGCAGTATTTT

d_call: NA
v_call: TRBV19
j_call: TRBJ1-5
clone_size: NA
cdr3_aa: CASSTDPRPQHF
cdr3_nt: TGTGCCAGTTCGACAGATCCTAGGCCCCAGCATTTT

d_call: NA
v_call: TRBV29-1
j_call: TRBJ1-1
clone_size: once
cdr3_aa: CSVEGTLMNTEAFF
cdr3_nt: TGCAGCGTTGAGGGGACACTCATGAACACTGAAGCTTTCTTT

d_call: NA
v_call: TRBV5-1
j_call: TRBJ2-3
clone_size: NA
cdr3_aa: CASSLQGSTDTQYF
cdr3_nt: TGCGCCAGCAGCTTGCAGGGAAGCACCGATACGCAGTATTTT

d_call: TRBD1
v_call: TRBV18
j_call: TRBJ2-7
clone_size: NA
cdr3_aa: CASSPRDSSYEQYF
cdr3_nt: TGTGCCAGCTCCCCCAGGGACAGCTCCTACGAGCAGTACTTC

d_call: TRBD1
v_call: TRBV2
j_call: TRBJ1-4
clone_size: NA
cdr3_aa: CASKGDRTNEKLFF
cdr3_nt: TGTGCCAGCAAGGGGGACAGGACTAATGAAAAACTGTTTTTT

d_call: NA
v_call: TRBV9
j_call: TRBJ2-7
clone_size: NA
cdr3_aa: CASSVGPGGNEQYF
cdr3_nt: TGTGCCAGCAGCGTAGGCCCTGGGGGGAACGAGCAGTACTTC

d_call: NA
v_call: TRBV6-1
j_call: TRBJ1-5
clone_size: NA
cdr3_aa: CASRPPGREGQPQHF
cdr3_nt: TGTGCCAGCAGGCCCCCCGGCCGGGAAGGGCAGCCCCAGCATTTT

d_call: NA
v_call: TRBV19
j_call: TRBJ2-1
clone_size: NA
cdr3_aa: CASHRVYRADNEQFF
cdr3_nt: TGTGCCAGTCACAGGGTCTACAGAGCCGACAATGAGCAGTTCTTC

d_call: NA
v_call: TRBV29-1
j_call: TRBJ1-3
clone_size: NA
cdr3_aa: CSVRPAGNTIYF
cdr3_nt: TGCAGCGTTCGTCCGGCTGGAAACACCATATATTTT

d_call: NA
v_call: TRBV19
j_call: TRBJ1-1
clone_size: NA
cdr3_aa: CASSISHPNTEAFF
cdr3_nt: TGTGCCAGTAGTATCTCGCACCCGAACACTGAAGCTTTCTTT

d_call: NA
v_call: TRBV5-1
j_call: TRBJ1-1
clone_size: NA
cdr3_aa: CASSFAGKDTEAFF
cdr3_nt: TGCGCCAGCAGCTTTGCGGGCAAGGACACTGAAGCTTTCTTT

d_call: TRBD1
v_call: TRBV6-6
j_call: TRBJ1-1
clone_size: NA
cdr3_aa: CASSPGQRSTEAFF
cdr3_nt: TGTGCCAGCAGCCCGGGACAGAGGAGCACTGAAGCTTTCTTT

d_call: NA
v_call: TRBV7-8
j_call: TRBJ2-7
clone_size: NA
cdr3_aa: CASSPEGPELGYEQYF
cdr3_nt: TGTGCCAGCAGCCCGGAGGGACCAGAACTCGGGTACGAGCAGTACTTC

d_call: TRBD2
v_call: TRBV10-3
j_call: TRBJ2-1
clone_size: once
cdr3_aa: CAILTAGGNEQFF
cdr3_nt: TGTGCCATCCTGACGGCCGGGGGGAATGAGCAGTTCTTC

d_call: NA
v_call: TRBV28
j_call: TRBJ2-7
clone_size: NA
cdr3_aa: CASSTSIYEQYF
cdr3_nt: TGTGCCAGCAGTACCTCAATCTACGAGCAGTACTTC

d_call: NA
v_call: TRBV27
j_call: TRBJ1-4
clone_size: NA
cdr3_aa: CASRPTGDWGEKLFF
cdr3_nt: TGTGCCAGCCGCCCTACGGGGGATTGGGGTGAAAAACTGTTTTTT

d_call: NA
v_call: TRBV28
j_call: TRBJ2-7
clone_size: NA
cdr3_aa: CASSSPGLIHEQYF
cdr3_nt: TGTGCCAGCAGCTCCCCAGGGCTCATACACGAGCAGTACTTC

d_call: TRBD1
v_call: TRBV12-5
j_call: TRBJ1-4
clone_size: NA
cdr3_aa: CASGLVSGGGEKLFF
cdr3_nt: TGTGCTAGTGGTTTGGTATCAGGGGGAGGCGAAAAACTGTTTTTT

d_call: TRBD1
v_call: TRBV19
j_call: TRBJ2-3
clone_size: NA
cdr3_aa: CASSLGDRGRTDTQYF
cdr3_nt: TGTGCCAGTAGTCTTGGAGACAGGGGCCGCACAGATACGCAGTATTTT

d_call: TRBD2
v_call: TRBV4-1
j_call: TRBJ2-5
clone_size: NA
cdr3_aa: CASSRIETSGRKETQYF
cdr3_nt: TGCGCCAGCAGCCGCATTGAGACTAGCGGGAGGAAAGAGACCCAGTACTTC

d_call: TRBD1
v_call: TRBV9
j_call: TRBJ2-1
clone_size: NA
cdr3_aa: CASSVVPGGNYNEQFF
cdr3_nt: TGTGCCAGCAGCGTAGTCCCAGGGGGCAACTACAATGAGCAGTTCTTC

d_call: TRBD2
v_call: TRBV28
j_call: TRBJ2-7
clone_size: NA
cdr3_aa: CASSLYRTSGYEQYF
cdr3_nt: TGTGCCAGCAGTTTATACCGGACTAGCGGGTACGAGCAGTACTTC

d_call: TRBD1
v_call: TRBV27
j_call: TRBJ1-1
clone_size: NA
cdr3_aa: CASSIRTGASTEAFF
cdr3_nt: TGTGCCAGCAGTATCCGGACAGGGGCCTCCACTGAAGCTTTCTTT

d_call: TRBD1
v_call: TRBV11-2
j_call: TRBJ2-7
clone_size: NA
cdr3_aa: CASSVQGGQGAYEQYF
cdr3_nt: TGTGCCAGCAGCGTCCAGGGGGGACAGGGGGCCTACGAGCAGTACTTC

d_call: NA
v_call: TRBV5-1
j_call: TRBJ2-7
clone_size: NA
cdr3_aa: CASSPDGTYEQYF
cdr3_nt: TGCGCCAGCAGCCCAGACGGGACCTACGAGCAGTACTTC

d_call: NA
v_call: TRBV15
j_call: TRBJ2-7
clone_size: NA
cdr3_aa: CATSSTGIPEQYF
cdr3_nt: TGTGCCACCAGCAGCACAGGGATCCCCGAGCAGTACTTC

d_call: NA
v_call: TRBV27
j_call: TRBJ2-7
clone_size: NA
cdr3_aa: CASSFRASYEQYF
cdr3_nt: TGTGCCAGCAGTTTCAGGGCCTCCTACGAGCAGTACTTC

d_call: NA
v_call: TRBV4-1
j_call: TRBJ2-3
clone_size: NA
cdr3_aa: CASSQGDTNTDTQYF
cdr3_nt: TGCGCCAGCAGCCAAGGGGACACGAACACAGATACGCAGTATTTT

d_call: NA
v_call: TRBV18
j_call: TRBJ2-1
clone_size: NA
cdr3_aa: CASSDSGTPNEQFF
cdr3_nt: TGTGCCAGCTCAGACAGCGGGACACCTAATGAGCAGTTCTTC

d_call: TRBD1
v_call: TRBV5-1
j_call: TRBJ1-1
clone_size: NA
cdr3_aa: CASSLQSLDRGAEAFF
cdr3_nt: TGCGCCAGCAGCTTACAATCCCTTGACAGGGGCGCTGAAGCTTTCTTT

d_call: NA
v_call: TRBV28
j_call: TRBJ1-5
clone_size: NA
cdr3_aa: CASSIRGSNQPQHF
cdr3_nt: TGTGCCAGCAGTATTAGGGGTAGCAATCAGCCCCAGCATTTT

d_call: NA
v_call: TRBV6-5
j_call: TRBJ1-2
clone_size: NA
cdr3_aa: CASSYLSDWDGYTF
cdr3_nt: TGTGCCAGCAGTTACCTGTCGGATTGGGATGGCTACACCTTC

d_call: NA
v_call: TRBV10-1
j_call: TRBJ2-2
clone_size: NA
cdr3_aa: CASSDRGGTGELFF
cdr3_nt: TGCGCCAGCAGTGACAGGGGGGGCACCGGGGAGCTGTTTTTT

d_call: TRBD1
v_call: TRBV2
j_call: TRBJ1-5
clone_size: NA
cdr3_aa: CASLEEGTGGQPQHF
cdr3_nt: TGTGCCAGCCTAGAGGAAGGTACAGGGGGACAGCCCCAGCATTTT

d_call: NA
v_call: TRBV7-9
j_call: TRBJ2-3
clone_size: NA
cdr3_aa: CASSLNAGSATDTQYF
cdr3_nt: TGTGCCAGCAGCTTAAACGCGGGGAGTGCCACAGATACGCAGTATTTT

d_call: TRBD1
v_call: TRBV19
j_call: TRBJ2-6
clone_size: NA
cdr3_aa: CASTRQGLSSGANVLTF
cdr3_nt: TGTGCCAGTACTCGACAGGGGTTAAGCTCTGGGGCCAACGTCCTGACTTTC

d_call: TRBD1
v_call: TRBV7-3
j_call: TRBJ2-7
clone_size: NA
cdr3_aa: CASSSPDRDTLRDEQYF
cdr3_nt: TGTGCCAGCAGCTCCCCCGACAGGGACACCTTAAGGGACGAGCAGTACTTC

d_call: NA
v_call: TRBV7-6
j_call: TRBJ2-1
clone_size: NA
cdr3_aa: CASSSPTKYNEQFF
cdr3_nt: TGTGCCAGCAGCTCACCGACAAAATACAATGAGCAGTTCTTC

d_call: TRBD1
v_call: TRBV9
j_call: TRBJ2-1
clone_size: NA
cdr3_aa: CATSAGQGAYNEQFF
cdr3_nt: TGTGCCACCAGTGCGGGACAGGGGGCCTACAATGAGCAGTTCTTC

d_call: NA
v_call: TRBV10-3
j_call: TRBJ2-3
clone_size: NA
cdr3_aa: CAIKVGTGADTQYF
cdr3_nt: TGTGCCATCAAGGTCGGGACGGGAGCAGATACGCAGTATTTT

d_call: TRBD2
v_call: TRBV29-1
j_call: TRBJ2-1
clone_size: NA
cdr3_aa: CSGLLAGGGSYNEQFF
cdr3_nt: TGCAGCGGACTCTTAGCGGGAGGGGGCTCCTACAATGAGCAGTTCTTC

d_call: NA
v_call: TRBV28
j_call: TRBJ2-5
clone_size: NA
cdr3_aa: CASTMGDRKETQYF
cdr3_nt: TGTGCCAGCACCATGGGGGACCGAAAAGAGACCCAGTACTTC

d_call: NA
v_call: TRBV6-6
j_call: TRBJ1-1
clone_size: NA
cdr3_aa: CASSYSAMREAFF
cdr3_nt: TGTGCCAGCAGTTACTCCGCGATGAGAGAAGCTTTCTTT

d_call: NA
v_call: TRBV7-9
j_call: TRBJ2-1
clone_size: NA
cdr3_aa: CASSLVNEQFF
cdr3_nt: TGTGCCAGCAGCTTAGTTAATGAGCAGTTCTTC

d_call: TRBD2
v_call: TRBV6-5
j_call: TRBJ2-7
clone_size: NA
cdr3_aa: CASSLTSGAGEQYF
cdr3_nt: TGTGCCAGCAGCCTGACTAGCGGGGCGGGGGAGCAGTACTTC

d_call: NA
v_call: TRBV7-9
j_call: TRBJ2-4
clone_size: once
cdr3_aa: CASTLGRGKNIQYF
cdr3_nt: TGTGCCAGCACCCTGGGGCGGGGCAAAAACATTCAGTACTTC

d_call: TRBD1
v_call: TRBV5-6
j_call: TRBJ1-2
clone_size: NA
cdr3_aa: CASSLGGQSHHGYTF
cdr3_nt: TGTGCCAGCAGCTTAGGGGGACAGAGCCACCATGGCTACACCTTC

d_call: NA
v_call: TRBV7-9
j_call: TRBJ2-7
clone_size: NA
cdr3_aa: CASGAGAGTPAYEQYF
cdr3_nt: TGTGCCAGCGGGGCGGGCGCCGGGACCCCGGCCTACGAGCAGTACTTC

d_call: NA
v_call: TRBV9
j_call: TRBJ2-3
clone_size: NA
cdr3_aa: CASSLYGSANTDTQYF
cdr3_nt: TGTGCCAGCAGCCTCTATGGTAGCGCCAACACAGATACGCAGTATTTT

d_call: NA
v_call: TRBV20-1
j_call: TRBJ1-4
clone_size: NA
cdr3_aa: CSAVRGEKLFF
cdr3_nt: TGCAGTGCGGTGAGGGGTGAAAAACTGTTTTTT

d_call: TRBD2
v_call: TRBV9
j_call: TRBJ2-1
clone_size: NA
cdr3_aa: CASSVEPSGRRNEQFF
cdr3_nt: TGTGCCAGCAGCGTAGAACCGAGCGGGAGGCGTAATGAGCAGTTCTTC

d_call: TRBD2
v_call: TRBV5-1
j_call: TRBJ2-1
clone_size: few
cdr3_aa: CASSLTAGVLSNEQFF
cdr3_nt: TGCGCCAGCAGCTTGACTGCGGGAGTCTTATCCAATGAGCAGTTCTTC

d_call: TRBD1
v_call: TRBV6-5
j_call: TRBJ1-5
clone_size: NA
cdr3_aa: CASSSRDREEPQHF
cdr3_nt: TGTGCCAGCAGTTCCCGGGACAGGGAGGAGCCCCAGCATTTT

d_call: NA
v_call: TRBV19
j_call: TRBJ1-4
clone_size: NA
cdr3_aa: CASSGSTPREKLFF
cdr3_nt: TGTGCCAGTAGTGGGAGCACCCCAAGGGAAAAACTGTTTTTT

d_call: NA
v_call: TRBV19
j_call: TRBJ1-5
clone_size: NA
cdr3_aa: CASSLAIYSNQPQHF
cdr3_nt: TGTGCCAGTAGTCTCGCGATCTATAGCAATCAGCCCCAGCATTTT

d_call: NA
v_call: TRBV19
j_call: TRBJ2-6
clone_size: NA
cdr3_aa: CASSIDLRGGFGANVLTF
cdr3_nt: TGTGCCAGTAGTATAGACCTCAGGGGAGGGTTCGGGGCCAACGTCCTGACTTTC

d_call: TRBD2
v_call: TRBV6-1
j_call: TRBJ2-7
clone_size: NA
cdr3_aa: CASTTGGGEKYEQYF
cdr3_nt: TGTGCCAGCACGACCGGGGGAGGGGAGAAATACGAGCAGTACTTC